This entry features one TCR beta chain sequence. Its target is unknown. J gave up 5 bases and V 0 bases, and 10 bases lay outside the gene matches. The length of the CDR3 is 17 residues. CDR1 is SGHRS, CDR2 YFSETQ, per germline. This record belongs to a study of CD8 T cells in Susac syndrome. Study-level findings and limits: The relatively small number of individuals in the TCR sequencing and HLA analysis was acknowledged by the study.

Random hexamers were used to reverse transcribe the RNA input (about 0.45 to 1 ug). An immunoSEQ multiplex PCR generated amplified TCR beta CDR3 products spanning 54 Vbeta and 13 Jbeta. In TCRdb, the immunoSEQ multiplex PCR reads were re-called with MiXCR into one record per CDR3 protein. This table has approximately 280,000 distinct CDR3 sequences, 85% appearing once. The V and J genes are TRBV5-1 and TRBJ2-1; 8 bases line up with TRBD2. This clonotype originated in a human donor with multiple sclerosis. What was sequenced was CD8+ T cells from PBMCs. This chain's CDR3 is CASSLGSSGPKNNEQFF. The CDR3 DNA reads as TGCGCCAGCAGCTTGGGATCTAGCGGGCCAAAAAACAATGAGCAGTTCTTC.